This T cell receptor (beta chain) comes out of a study of T cell responses to AZD1222 COVID-19 vaccine. Study-wide results and limits: Sampling captured repertoires only after the peak T cell response. Spike-specific TCR breadth and depth both grew after two AZD1222 doses. In a largely white British group with more females than males, clonal diversity was possibly underestimated.

Assay used: immunoSEQ multiplex PCR; TCRdb lists only in-frame clones, some missing. The sample has 140,000 or so clones, 80% to 95% seen once. This CDR3 has 14 amino acids. Trimming pared 3 bases from V and 7 bases from J, leaving 11 bases between. Looked up from germline, CDR1 is SGDLS and CDR2 is YYNGEE. This clone came up once. The antigen is unknown. The J gene is TRBJ1-6, the V gene TRBV9; D gene ambiguous. This sample comprised peripheral blood, obtained 28 days after the second AZD1222 dose. The sequence derives from an adult who received the AZD1222 COVID-19 vaccine. The CDR3: CASSAGPENSPLHF. Written as DNA, the CDR3 is TGTGCCAGCAGCGCCGGACCGGAGAATTCACCCCTCCACTTT.